A selection of T cell receptor beta chains follows, all from one sample in a study of blood T cell repertoires in COVID-19. Method: immunoSEQ multiplex PCR; TCRdb's copy keeps in-frame clones and lacks some. The table has a few hundred thousand clones, 70% to 90% seen once. Input material: PBMCs or T cells enriched from blood (not recorded which). The receptors here all came from a woman aged 45-65 years who had been exposed to COVID-19. Both conserved end residues are part of each CDR3. Each record gives: J gene, V gene, D gene, clone size, CDR3 protein, CDR3 DNA. D genes are given only for firm matches. Only part of the rows carry a size: once, few, many, or a class if the clone is expanded.

j_call: TRBJ1-5; v_call: TRBV6-6; d_call: NA; clone_size: NA; cdr3_aa: CASSYRVRDNQPQHF; cdr3_nt: TGTGCCAGCAGTTACCGGGTGAGGGACAATCAGCCCCAGCATTTT
j_call: TRBJ2-7; v_call: TRBV5-6; d_call: NA; clone_size: NA; cdr3_aa: CASSAGPTYEQYF; cdr3_nt: TGTGCCAGCAGCGCGGGACCCACCTACGAGCAGTACTTC
j_call: TRBJ2-7; v_call: TRBV6-5; d_call: NA; clone_size: NA; cdr3_aa: CASSYIAGMAYEQYF; cdr3_nt: TGTGCCAGCAGTTACATCGCGGGGATGGCCTACGAGCAGTACTTC
j_call: TRBJ1-6; v_call: TRBV13; d_call: NA; clone_size: NA; cdr3_aa: CASSLAGSQGSYNSPLHF; cdr3_nt: TGTGCCAGCAGCTTAGCGGGCTCCCAGGGCTCCTATAATTCACCCCTCCACTTT
j_call: TRBJ2-3; v_call: TRBV15; d_call: TRBD1; clone_size: NA; cdr3_aa: CATTERRDSYLDTQYF; cdr3_nt: TGTGCCACCACCGAGCGACGGGACAGCTACCTAGATACGCAGTATTTT
j_call: TRBJ1-2; v_call: TRBV18; d_call: NA; clone_size: NA; cdr3_aa: CASSPTGSANYGYTF; cdr3_nt: TGTGCCAGCTCACCCACAGGGTCAGCTAACTATGGCTACACCTTC
j_call: TRBJ2-1; v_call: TRBV6-1; d_call: TRBD1; clone_size: NA; cdr3_aa: CASSEGTGVTSEQFF; cdr3_nt: TGTGCCAGCAGTGAGGGGACAGGGGTCACTTCTGAGCAGTTCTTC
j_call: TRBJ1-5; v_call: TRBV5-8; d_call: NA; clone_size: NA; cdr3_aa: CASRHIQTRGNQPQHF; cdr3_nt: TGTGCCAGCAGACATATCCAGACAAGGGGGAATCAGCCCCAGCATTTT
j_call: TRBJ1-3; v_call: TRBV9; d_call: NA; clone_size: NA; cdr3_aa: CASSARDIPNTIYF; cdr3_nt: TGTGCCAGCAGCGCCCGGGACATTCCAAACACCATATATTTT
j_call: TRBJ1-5; v_call: TRBV2; d_call: NA; clone_size: NA; cdr3_aa: CASEAGANQPQHF; cdr3_nt: TGTGCCAGCGAGGCAGGGGCCAATCAGCCCCAGCATTTT
j_call: TRBJ1-2; v_call: TRBV12-3/TRBV12-4; d_call: TRBD1; clone_size: NA; cdr3_aa: CASSFGTGSGYTF; cdr3_nt: TGTGCCAGCAGTTTCGGGACAGGGTCTGGCTACACCTTC
j_call: TRBJ1-2; v_call: TRBV20-1; d_call: NA; clone_size: few; cdr3_aa: CSARGLDYGYTF; cdr3_nt: TGCAGTGCTCGTGGACTGGACTATGGCTACACCTTC
j_call: TRBJ1-6; v_call: TRBV7-8; d_call: NA; clone_size: NA; cdr3_aa: CASSWRGPPVDNSPLHF; cdr3_nt: TGTGCCAGCAGCTGGCGGGGCCCCCCGGTGGATAATTCACCCCTCCACTTT
j_call: TRBJ1-2; v_call: TRBV19; d_call: NA; clone_size: NA; cdr3_aa: CASSIRRQAPRTF; cdr3_nt: TGTGCCAGTAGTATACGGAGACAGGCCCCTCGTACCTTC
j_call: TRBJ2-7; v_call: TRBV13; d_call: NA; clone_size: NA; cdr3_aa: CASSGGTVNLSYEQYF; cdr3_nt: TGTGCCAGCAGCGGGGGGACAGTAAACCTCTCCTACGAGCAGTACTTC
j_call: TRBJ1-2; v_call: TRBV5-8; d_call: NA; clone_size: NA; cdr3_aa: CASSPTQGIVSGYTF; cdr3_nt: TGTGCCAGCAGCCCGACCCAGGGTATAGTGAGTGGCTACACCTTC
j_call: TRBJ1-2; v_call: TRBV28; d_call: TRBD1; clone_size: NA; cdr3_aa: CASRHPGQGETGYGYTF; cdr3_nt: TGTGCCAGCAGACATCCGGGACAGGGAGAGACGGGCTATGGCTACACCTTC
j_call: TRBJ1-1; v_call: TRBV12-3/TRBV12-4; d_call: NA; clone_size: few; cdr3_aa: CASSLGGGTEAFF; cdr3_nt: TGTGCCAGCAGTTTAGGGGGCGGCACTGAAGCTTTCTTT
j_call: TRBJ1-4; v_call: TRBV4-1; d_call: NA; clone_size: NA; cdr3_aa: CASSPYIRGGANEKLFF; cdr3_nt: TGCGCCAGCAGCCCCTATATACGTGGGGGGGCTAATGAAAAACTGTTTTTT
j_call: TRBJ1-1; v_call: TRBV20-1; d_call: NA; clone_size: NA; cdr3_aa: CSASRGQGGHTEAFF; cdr3_nt: TGCAGTGCTAGTAGGGGTCAGGGAGGACACACTGAAGCTTTCTTT
j_call: TRBJ1-3; v_call: TRBV7-2; d_call: NA; clone_size: few; cdr3_aa: CASSVGTQGNTIYF; cdr3_nt: TGTGCCAGCAGCGTCGGGACACAGGGAAACACCATATATTTT
j_call: TRBJ2-5; v_call: TRBV10-3; d_call: NA; clone_size: once; cdr3_aa: CAARLDVDGTQYF; cdr3_nt: TGTGCCGCCCGACTTGATGTTGATGGGACCCAGTACTTC
j_call: TRBJ2-7; v_call: TRBV11-2; d_call: NA; clone_size: NA; cdr3_aa: CASRRTPGHSSYEQYF; cdr3_nt: TGTGCCAGCAGACGAACCCCAGGACATAGCTCCTACGAGCAGTACTTC
j_call: TRBJ2-5; v_call: TRBV30; d_call: TRBD1; clone_size: NA; cdr3_aa: CAWSRGTGAETQYF; cdr3_nt: TGTGCCTGGAGTCGCGGGACAGGGGCAGAGACCCAGTACTTC
j_call: TRBJ1-5; v_call: TRBV27; d_call: NA; clone_size: NA; cdr3_aa: CASSLGAVGSQPQHF; cdr3_nt: TGTGCCAGCAGTCTGGGGGCGGTTGGTAGTCAGCCCCAGCATTTT
j_call: TRBJ1-2; v_call: TRBV25-1; d_call: TRBD1; clone_size: NA; cdr3_aa: CASSEQGRDRNGYTF; cdr3_nt: TGTGCCAGCAGTGAACAGGGGCGGGACAGAAATGGCTACACCTTC